The table lists the clone carrying this T cell receptor (beta chain) with a count of one. Sequencing used immunoSEQ multiplex PCR; TCRdb keeps in-frame clones, though not all of them. Of about 67,000 clones in the sample, around nine tenths were seen once. V lost 7 bases to trimming and J lost 3 bases, with 8 bases between them. CDR1 is LNHDA, CDR2 SQIVND, per germline (reference sequence). This CDR3 has 12 residues. The data were taken from a study of blood T cell repertoires in COVID-19. The TCR comes from an older woman with acute or convalescent COVID-19. The gene calls are TRBV19 and TRBJ2-3; no firm D call. Sequenced input: peripheral blood. The CDR3 DNA is TGTGCCAGTAACCCCGGGACAGATACGCAGTATTTT. This sequence encodes CASNPGTDTQYF.